Given below is one TCR beta chain in context. No antigen is known for it. The assay was immunoSEQ multiplex PCR, and TCRdb's table has in-frame clones only and misses some. The sample holds under 250,000 clones, around nine tenths seen once. The donors were members of the validation cohort comprising approximately 110 subjects, separate from the approximately 700-subject first cohort. J was trimmed by 5 bases and V by 5 bases; bases with no gene match: 5. From germline, CDR1 is SEHNR and CDR2 FQNEAQ (reference sequence). This CDR3 region has 15 residues. This record comes from a study of cytomegalovirus exposure and HLA in healthy donors. Study observations and caveats: Three chains tied to CMV proved CMV antigen-specific in vitro. Altogether, 164 TCR beta chains were recorded as cytomegalovirus-associated.

This sequence originates from a woman under 30 in good health and CMV-seronegative. The gene calls are TRBV7-9 and TRBJ2-2; 10 bases match TRBD2. The source material was PBMCs. The CDR3 nucleotides are TGTGCCAGCAGCATAGGACTAGCGGCAACCGGGGAGCTGTTTTTT. Translation: CASSIGLAATGELFF.